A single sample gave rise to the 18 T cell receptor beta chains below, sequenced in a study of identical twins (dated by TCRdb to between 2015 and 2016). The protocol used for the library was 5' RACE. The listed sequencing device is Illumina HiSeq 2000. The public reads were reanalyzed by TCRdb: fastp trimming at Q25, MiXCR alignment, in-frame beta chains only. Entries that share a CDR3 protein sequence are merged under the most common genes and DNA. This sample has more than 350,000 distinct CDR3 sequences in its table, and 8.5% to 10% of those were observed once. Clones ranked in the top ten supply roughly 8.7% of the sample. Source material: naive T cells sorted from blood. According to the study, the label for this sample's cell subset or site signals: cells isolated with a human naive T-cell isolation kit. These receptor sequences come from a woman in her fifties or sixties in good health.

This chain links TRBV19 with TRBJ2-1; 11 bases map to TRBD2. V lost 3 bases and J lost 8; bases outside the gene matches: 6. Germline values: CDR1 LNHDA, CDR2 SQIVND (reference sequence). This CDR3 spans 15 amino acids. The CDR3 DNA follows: TGTGCCAGTAGTATCGGGCTAGCGGGAGGCGATGAGCAGTTCTTC. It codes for CASSIGLAGGDEQFF.

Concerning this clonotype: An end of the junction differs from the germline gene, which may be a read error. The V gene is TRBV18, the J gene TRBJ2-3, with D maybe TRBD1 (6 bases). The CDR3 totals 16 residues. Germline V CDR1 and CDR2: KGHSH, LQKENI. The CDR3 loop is CASSPRNGQNLATPYF. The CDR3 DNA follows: TGTGCCAGCTCACCTCGAAATGGACAGAATTTAGCAACGCCGTATTTT.

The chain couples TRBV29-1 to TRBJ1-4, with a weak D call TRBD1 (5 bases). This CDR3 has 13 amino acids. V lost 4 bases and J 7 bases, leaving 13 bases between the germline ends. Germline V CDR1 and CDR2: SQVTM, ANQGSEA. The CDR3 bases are TGCAGCGTTGGGGACGGAGCGATTGAAAAACTGTTTTTT. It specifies CSVGDGAIEKLFF.

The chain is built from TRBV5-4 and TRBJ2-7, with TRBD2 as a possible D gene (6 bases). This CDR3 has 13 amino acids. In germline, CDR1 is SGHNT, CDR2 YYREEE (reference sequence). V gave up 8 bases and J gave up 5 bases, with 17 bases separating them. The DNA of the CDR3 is TGTGCCAGTTCCCCCGGAGGGGCGGACGAGCAGTACGTC. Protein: CASSPGGADEQYV.

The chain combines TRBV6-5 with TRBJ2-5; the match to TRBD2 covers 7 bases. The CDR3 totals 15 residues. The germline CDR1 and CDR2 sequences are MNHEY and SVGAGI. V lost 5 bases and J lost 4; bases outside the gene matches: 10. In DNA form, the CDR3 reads TGTGCCAGCAGTGCCCTAGCGGCTATAGTAGAGACCCAGTACTTC. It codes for CASSALAAIVETQYF.

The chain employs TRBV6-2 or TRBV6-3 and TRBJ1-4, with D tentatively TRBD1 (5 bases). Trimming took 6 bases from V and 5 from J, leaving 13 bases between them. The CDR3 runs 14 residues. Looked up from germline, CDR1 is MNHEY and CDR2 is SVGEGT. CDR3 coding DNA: TGTGCCAGCAGATCAATCGGGGGAAATGAAAAACTGTTTTTT. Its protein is CASRSIGGNEKLFF.

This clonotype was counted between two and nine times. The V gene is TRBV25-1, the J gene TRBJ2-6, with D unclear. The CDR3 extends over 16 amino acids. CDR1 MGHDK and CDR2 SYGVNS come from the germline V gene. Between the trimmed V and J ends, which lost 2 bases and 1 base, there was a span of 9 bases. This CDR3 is CASSELIESGANVLTF. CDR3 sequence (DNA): TGTGCCAGCAGTGAACTAATAGAATCTGGGGCCAACGTCCTGACTTTC.

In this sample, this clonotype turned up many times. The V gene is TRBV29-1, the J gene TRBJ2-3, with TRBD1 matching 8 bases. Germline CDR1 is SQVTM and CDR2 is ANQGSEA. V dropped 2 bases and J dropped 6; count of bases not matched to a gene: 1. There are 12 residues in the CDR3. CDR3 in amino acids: CSVEQGADTQYF. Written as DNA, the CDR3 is TGCAGCGTTGAACAGGGGGCGGATACGCAGTATTTT.

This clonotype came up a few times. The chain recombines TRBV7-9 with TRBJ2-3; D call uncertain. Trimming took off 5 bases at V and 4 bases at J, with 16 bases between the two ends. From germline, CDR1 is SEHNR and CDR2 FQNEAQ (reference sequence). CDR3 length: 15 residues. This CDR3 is CASSRASPVADTQYF. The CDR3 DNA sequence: TGTGCCAGCAGCCGAGCGAGTCCGGTCGCAGATACGCAGTATTTT.

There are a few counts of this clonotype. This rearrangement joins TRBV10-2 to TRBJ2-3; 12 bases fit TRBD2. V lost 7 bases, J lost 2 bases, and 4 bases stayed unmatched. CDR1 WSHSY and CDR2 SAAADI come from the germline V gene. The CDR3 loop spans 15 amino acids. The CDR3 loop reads CASTGLAGFTDTQYF. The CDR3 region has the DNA TGCGCCAGCACCGGACTAGCGGGATTCACAGATACGCAGTATTTT.

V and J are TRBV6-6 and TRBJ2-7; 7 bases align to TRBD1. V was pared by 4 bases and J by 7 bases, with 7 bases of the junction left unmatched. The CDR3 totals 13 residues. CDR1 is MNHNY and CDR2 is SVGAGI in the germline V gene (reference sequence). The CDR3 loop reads CASSSTGAGEQYV. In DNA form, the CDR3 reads TGTGCCAGCAGTTCCACAGGGGCGGGTGAGCAGTACGTC.

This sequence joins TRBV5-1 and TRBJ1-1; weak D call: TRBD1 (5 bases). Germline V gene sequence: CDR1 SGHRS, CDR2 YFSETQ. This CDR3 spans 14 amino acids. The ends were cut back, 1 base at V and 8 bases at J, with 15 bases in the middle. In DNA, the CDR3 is TGCGCCAGCAGCTTGACTCAGGGCGGGTGGGAAGCTTTCTTT. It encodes CASSLTQGGWEAFF.

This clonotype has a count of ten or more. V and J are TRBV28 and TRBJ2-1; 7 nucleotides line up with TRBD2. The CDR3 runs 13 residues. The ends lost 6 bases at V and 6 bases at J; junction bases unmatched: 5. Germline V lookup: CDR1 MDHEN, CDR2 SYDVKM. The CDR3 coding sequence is TGTGCCAGCAGAGAAAGCGGGATCAATGAGCAGTTCTTC. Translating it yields CASRESGINEQFF. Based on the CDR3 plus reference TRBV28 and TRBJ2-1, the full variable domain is DVKVTQSSRYLVKRTGEKVFLECVQDMDHENMFWYRQDPGLGLRLIYFSYDVKMKEKGDIPEGYSVSREKKERFSLILESASTNQTSMYLCASRESGINEQFFGPGTRLTVL.

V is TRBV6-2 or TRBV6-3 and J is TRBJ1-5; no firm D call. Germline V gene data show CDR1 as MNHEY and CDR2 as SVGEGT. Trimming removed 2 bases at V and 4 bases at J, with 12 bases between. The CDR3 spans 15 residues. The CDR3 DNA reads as TGTGCCAGCAGTTACAGCGTCCCATGGAATCAGCCCCAGCATTTT. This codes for CASSYSVPWNQPQHF.

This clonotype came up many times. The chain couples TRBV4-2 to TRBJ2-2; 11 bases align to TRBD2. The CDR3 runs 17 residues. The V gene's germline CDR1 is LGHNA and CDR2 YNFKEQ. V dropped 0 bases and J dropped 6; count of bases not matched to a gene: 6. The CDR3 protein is CASSQDQLAGGAGELFF. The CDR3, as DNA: TGTGCCAGCAGCCAAGATCAGCTAGCGGGAGGAGCCGGGGAGCTGTTTTTT.

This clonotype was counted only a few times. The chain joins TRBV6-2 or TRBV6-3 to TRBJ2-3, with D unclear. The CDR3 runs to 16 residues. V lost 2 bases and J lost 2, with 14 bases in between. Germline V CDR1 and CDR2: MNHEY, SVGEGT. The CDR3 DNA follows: TGTGCCAGCAGTTACGTGGGCGGAAGGCCCACAGATACGCAGTATTTT. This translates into CASSYVGGRPTDTQYF.

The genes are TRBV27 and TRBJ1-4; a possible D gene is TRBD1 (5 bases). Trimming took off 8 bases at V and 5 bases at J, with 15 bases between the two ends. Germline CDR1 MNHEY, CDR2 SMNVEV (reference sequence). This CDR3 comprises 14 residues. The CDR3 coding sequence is TGTGCCAGCTCCCTGGAGGGACGCAATGAAAAACTGTTTTTT. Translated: CASSLEGRNEKLFF.

The DNA for the CDR3 is TGCAGCGTTCATGGGGGCTGGTTTATTGAGCAGTTCTTC. Translation gives CSVHGGWFIEQFF. V gene TRBV29-1 combines with J gene TRBJ2-1; weak D call: TRBD1 (6 bases). Germline assignment: CDR1 SQVTM and CDR2 ANQGSEA. This CDR3 has 13 residues. V was pared by 5 bases and J by 9 bases, with 17 bases between.